The 8 T cell receptor beta chains presented below share a single source sample, sequenced in a study of radiotherapy plus CTLA-4 blockade in lung cancer. This table comes from immunoSEQ multiplex PCR, and its TCRdb copy is limited to in-frame clones, with some not included. The sample lists about 59,000 clones, around 77% occurring once. Source: peripheral blood, taken from a patient treated with radiotherapy plus ipilimumab. These receptors all stem from a human donor with non-small cell lung cancer who had a complete response to radiotherapy plus ipilimumab.

The chain links TRBV28 to TRBJ2-7; 12 bases are a match to TRBD2. The trim removed 3 bases at V and 3 bases at J, leaving 9 bases unmatched. Germline CDR1 and CDR2: MDHEN and SYDVKM. The CDR3 has 17 amino acids. The CDR3, as DNA: TGTGCCAGCAGTTTGGGGCTAGCGGGAGGGCCAGGCTACGAGCAGTACTTC. Protein product: CASSLGLAGGPGYEQYF.

This clone occurred once. The chain combines TRBV6-5 with TRBJ2-5; tentatively, D is TRBD1 (5 bases). The better agreement between TRBJ2-7 and the DNA end casts doubt on the J call. The CDR3 totals 14 residues. CDR1 and CDR2 (germline): MNHEY, SVGAGI. CDR3 in amino acids: CASSRVPRVHEQYF. CDR3 DNA sequence: TGTGCCAGCAGCCGCGTCCCCAGGGTCCACGAGCAGTACTTC.

This rearrangement joins TRBV7-2 to TRBJ2-3; 7 bases align to TRBD2. CDR3 length equals 15 residues. Germline CDR1 is SGHTA and CDR2 is FQGNSA. The trim removed 5 bases at V and 6 bases at J, leaving 11 bases unmatched. The CDR3 region is CASSPPGLRADTQYF. Written as DNA, the CDR3 is TGTGCCAGCAGCCCTCCGGGACTAAGGGCTGATACGCAGTATTTT.

This rearrangement joins TRBV4-2 to TRBJ2-7; 7 positions agree with TRBD2. This CDR3 contains 17 residues. The ends lost 5 bases at V and 2 bases at J; junction bases unmatched: 15. The germline CDR1 and CDR2 sequences are LGHNA and YNFKEQ. Here the CDR3 reads CASSFPGAERGPYEQYF. CDR3 sequence (DNA): TGTGCCAGCAGCTTCCCCGGAGCTGAGCGGGGTCCCTACGAGCAGTACTTC.

This clone occurred once. The CDR3 DNA reads TGCGCCAGCAGCTTGGGGGAGACCTATTACAATGAGCAGTTCTTC. As protein: CASSLGETYYNEQFF. The chain uses TRBV5-1 and TRBJ2-1; TRBD2 might be the D (5 bases). The CDR3 runs 15 residues. CDR1 SGHRS and CDR2 YFSETQ come from the germline V gene. The ends were cut back, 0 bases at V and 4 bases at J, with 11 bases in the middle.

The V gene is TRBV19, the J gene TRBJ2-7; TRBD2 matches 7 bases. J gave up 6 bases and V 3 bases, and 11 bases lay outside the gene matches. Germline V lookup: CDR1 LNHDA, CDR2 SQIVND (reference sequence). The CDR3 covers 15 residues. CDR3 sequence (DNA): TGTGCCAGTAGTATCGGGGGAGGGGATTTACTCGAGCAGTACTTC. This encodes CASSIGGGDLLEQYF.

This clone has only one observation. The V gene is TRBV18, the J gene TRBJ1-6; D remains unclear. Trimming took off 1 base at V and 8 bases at J, with 9 bases between the two ends. This CDR3 comprises 14 residues. Germline lookup yields CDR1 KGHSH and CDR2 LQKENI. CDR3 protein: CASSPRHQDSPLHF. The CDR3 DNA follows: TGTGCCAGCTCACCACGACATCAGGATTCACCCCTCCACTTT. Full variable domain (rest looked up from reference TRBV18 and TRBJ1-6): NAGVMQNPRHLVRRRGQEARLRCSPMKGHSHVYWYRQLPEEGLKFMVYLQKENIIDESGMPKERFSAEFPKEGPSILRIQQVVRGDSAAYFCASSPRHQDSPLHFGNGTRLTVT.

V and J are TRBV18 and TRBJ1-2; D is perhaps TRBD1 (6 bases). Looked up from germline, CDR1 is KGHSH and CDR2 is LQKENI. V lost 5 bases, J lost 8 bases, and 9 bases lay in between. The CDR3 extends over 11 amino acids. As DNA, the CDR3 is TGTGCCAGCTCAAACAGGGAAGGCTACACCTTC. Its protein is CASSNREGYTF.